One sample yielded the 25 T cell receptor beta chains listed below, sequenced in a study of blood T cell repertoires in COVID-19. Assay: immunoSEQ multiplex PCR; the TCRdb copy retains only in-frame clones and omits some. Of about 500,000 clones listed, about 88% were seen once; the top ten hold 7.8%. Specimen: peripheral blood. The receptors derive from a woman aged 45-59 years with COVID-19, enrolled during active disease.

This sequence joins TRBV5-1 and TRBJ1-1; 7 bases are shared with TRBD1. The J segment lost 1 base and the V segment lost 5 bases, leaving 8 bases of the junction unmatched. Germline assignment: CDR1 SGHRS and CDR2 YFSETQ. The length of the CDR3 is 15 residues. The CDR3 DNA sequence: TGCGCCAGCAGTTATGACAGGGCGAGGAACACTGAAGCTTTCTTT. It encodes CASSYDRARNTEAFF.

A remark on this clone: One junction end disagrees with the germline gene, perhaps due to a read error. The chain employs TRBV27 and TRBJ1-1; TRBD1 is a possible D gene (6 bases). Per the germline V gene, CDR1 is MNHEY and CDR2 is SMNVEV (reference sequence). This CDR3 comprises 16 residues. Here the CDR3 reads CASRRPHARGNSEAFF. The CDR3 nucleotides are TGTGCCAGCAGGCGCCCCCATGCCAGGGGAAACAGTGAAGCTTTCTTT.

This clone was seen once. The V and J genes are TRBV19 and TRBJ1-1, with 7 bases aligning to TRBD1. Unmatched junction bases numbered 5, after V lost 7 bases and J lost 0 bases. The CDR3 covers 14 residues. Germline V gene data show CDR1 as LNHDA and CDR2 as SQIVND (reference sequence). The CDR3 region has the DNA TGTGCCAGTAATAGGGGACAGATGAACACTGAAGCTTTCTTT. The encoded protein is CASNRGQMNTEAFF.

This clone was seen a few times. This chain joins TRBV4-1 and TRBJ1-2, with D possibly TRBD1 on 5 matching bases. V was pared by 0 bases and J by 4 bases, with 15 bases between. This CDR3 is built from 16 residues. The germline V gene encodes CDR1 MGHRA and CDR2 YSYEKL. For the CDR3, the DNA is TGCGCCAGCAGCCAAGATACCAGGGAAGGAAGCTATGGCTACACCTTC. Translation: CASSQDTREGSYGYTF.

V is TRBV19 and J is TRBJ2-7; D might be TRBD1 (5 bases). V dropped 4 bases and J dropped 2 bases, with 18 bases sitting between them. Germline-derived CDR1 and CDR2 are LNHDA and SQIVND (reference sequence). The CDR3 has 16 residues. This CDR3 is CASSTSAGPTTYEQYF. In nucleotides, the CDR3 is TGTGCCAGTAGTACCTCGGCAGGGCCAACTACCTACGAGCAGTACTTC.

The V and J genes are TRBV5-4 and TRBJ2-7, with 11 bases lining up with TRBD2. V shed 0 bases and J 12 bases; nucleotides not matched to a gene: 8. The CDR3 extends over 14 amino acids. Looked up from germline, CDR1 is SGHNT and CDR2 is YYREEE (reference sequence). CDR3 nucleotide sequence: TGTGCCAGCAGCTTGGGGCTAGCGGGGGGCCTACCGTACTTC. Its translation is CASSLGLAGGLPYF.

This clone was found once. This chain connects TRBV5-6 to TRBJ2-1; D possibly corresponds to TRBD2 (5 bases). This CDR3 comprises 14 residues. CDR1 is SGHDT, CDR2 YYEEEE, per germline. With 4 bases removed from V and 1 base from J, the gap between germline ends came to 9 bases. CDR3 in amino acids: CASSLGESYNEQFF. CDR3 nucleotide sequence: TGTGCCAGCAGCCTTGGGGAGTCCTACAATGAGCAGTTCTTC. Supplemented by reference TRBV5-6 and TRBJ2-1, the full variable domain reads DAGVTQSPTHLIKTRGQQVTLRCSPKSGHDTVSWYQQALGQGPQFIFQYYEEEERQRGNFPDRFSGHQFPNYSSELNVNALLLGDSALYLCASSLGESYNEQFFGPGTRLTVL.

This clone was seen more than once but under ten times. This chain connects TRBV5-1 to TRBJ2-1; 8 nucleotides match TRBD1. The V segment lost 4 bases and the J segment 6 bases; nucleotides outside the gene matches: 9. CDR1 and CDR2 (germline): SGHRS, YFSETQ. The CDR3 is 15 residues long. The CDR3 coding sequence is TGCGCCAGCAGCCGATCGGGACAGGAGACCAATGAGCAGTTCTTC. It is translated as CASSRSGQETNEQFF.

In this sample, this clone turned up a few times. The J gene is TRBJ2-7, the V gene TRBV7-9, with 9 bases lining up with TRBD2. The V gene's germline CDR1 is SEHNR and CDR2 FQNEAQ (reference sequence). The V and J ends lost 1 base and 7 bases, in that order; junction bases with no gene match: 8. This CDR3 contains 15 residues. CDR3: CASSLGLAGPGEQYF. As DNA, the CDR3 is TGTGCCAGCAGCTTAGGCCTAGCGGGGCCGGGAGAGCAGTACTTC.

The chain employs TRBV5-1 and TRBJ1-2, with D unresolved. In germline, CDR1 is SGHRS, CDR2 YFSETQ. Trimming removed 0 bases from V and 5 bases from J, with 5 bases in between. CDR3 length: 12 amino acids. The CDR3 nucleotides read TGCGCCAGCAGCTTGGACAGATATGGCTACACCTTC. Amino acids: CASSLDRYGYTF.

This clone has a single count. This chain connects TRBV30 to TRBJ2-5; 10 bases are a match to TRBD1. Unmatched junction bases numbered 7, after V lost 5 bases and J lost 4 bases. Germline V gene sequence: CDR1 GTSNPN, CDR2 SVGIG (reference sequence). The CDR3 totals 14 residues. The CDR3 coding sequence is TGTGCCTGGGTGGACAGGGGGGGTCGAGAGACCCAGTACTTC. Its translation: CAWVDRGGRETQYF.

This chain links TRBV13 with TRBJ2-7, with 8 bases fitting TRBD2. The CDR3 sequence is 19 residues long. The V segment lost 4 bases and the J segment 4 bases; nucleotides outside the gene matches: 21. The germline V gene has CDR1 PRHDT and CDR2 FYEKMQ (reference sequence). The CDR3 DNA follows: TGTGCCAGCAGCTCGGGGGGGGGCCTAGCGGGTACCCCAGAGTACGAGCAGTACTTC. Its protein is CASSSGGGLAGTPEYEQYF.

The chain joins TRBV30 to TRBJ2-3, with TRBD1 matching 8 bases. The CDR3 runs 13 residues. Losses at the gene ends were 2 bases for V and 6 bases for J; bases not matched to a gene: 4. CDR1 and CDR2 from the germline V gene are GTSNPN and SVGIG (reference sequence). CDR3 DNA sequence: TGTGCCTGGAGTCAGGGGGCAGGTGATACGCAGTATTTT. It codes for CAWSQGAGDTQYF. Full variable domain (outside the CDR3, taken from reference TRBV30 and TRBJ2-3): SQTIHQWPATLVQPVGSPLSLECTVEGTSNPNLYWYRQAAGRGLQLLFYSVGIGQISSEVPQNLSASRPQDRQFILSSKKLLLSDSGFYLCAWSQGAGDTQYFGPGTRLTVL.

The J gene is TRBJ2-1, the V gene TRBV3-1 (or the pseudogene TRBV3-2), with TRBD2 identical over 15 bases. With 4 bases clipped from V and 8 bases from J, the junction kept 9 bases outside the gene matches. Germline-derived CDR1 and CDR2 are LGHDT and YNNKEL (reference sequence). There are 17 residues in the CDR3. CDR3 sequence reads: CASSLRTSGGAVDEQFF. The CDR3 coding sequence is TGTGCCAGCAGCCTCCGGACTAGCGGGGGGGCCGTGGATGAGCAGTTCTTC.

The CDR3 sequence is CASSMGQGVNQPQHF. CDR3 in DNA: TGTGCCAGTAGTATGGGACAGGGCGTAAATCAGCCCCAGCATTTT. The V gene is TRBV19, the J gene TRBJ1-5, with 9 bases aligning to TRBD1. Per germline, CDR1 LNHDA and CDR2 SQIVND (reference sequence). Trimming took 3 bases from V and 4 from J; bases not matched to a gene: 4. The length of the CDR3 is 15 residues.

The chain uses TRBV4-1 and TRBJ1-5; D is unclear. V lost 4 bases, J lost 5 bases, and 9 bases lay in between. The CDR3 sequence is 13 residues long. Germline V lookup: CDR1 MGHRA, CDR2 YSYEKL. The CDR3 region is CASSPLEDQPQHF. CDR3 coding DNA: TGCGCCAGCAGCCCTCTCGAGGATCAGCCCCAGCATTTT.

In this sample, this clone turned up a few times. The gene calls are TRBV7-8 and TRBJ2-3, with D perhaps TRBD2 (6 bases). The germline V gene has CDR1 SGHVS and CDR2 FQNEAQ. The CDR3 consists of 10 residues. CDR3 DNA sequence: TGTGCTACCACAGCGGGTACGCAGTATTTT. Its translation: CATTAGTQYF.

The chain employs TRBV3-1 (or the pseudogene TRBV3-2) and TRBJ2-3; 9 nucleotides line up with TRBD1. The CDR3 sequence is 16 residues long. CDR1 is LGHDT, CDR2 YNNKEL, per germline (reference sequence). J lost 1 base, V lost 5 bases, and 7 bases had no gene match. In DNA form, the CDR3 reads TGTGCCAGCAGCAACCGGGACAGGGATGGCACAGATACGCAGTATTTT. It codes for CASSNRDRDGTDTQYF.

The chain carries TRBV5-6 and TRBJ1-1; TRBD1 matches at 9 bases. Losses at the gene ends were 4 bases for V and 10 bases for J; bases not matched to a gene: 11. The CDR3 is 14 amino acids. Germline V gene lookup returns CDR1 SGHDT and CDR2 YYEEEE. The CDR3 nucleotides read TGTGCCAGCAGCCTAGTCAGACAGGGGGAAGGAGCTTTCTTT. This codes for CASSLVRQGEGAFF.

V and J are TRBV5-6 and TRBJ1-2, with D possibly matching TRBD1 (5 bases). The CDR3 extends over 15 amino acids. V lost 5 bases, J lost 6 bases, and 20 bases lay in between. The germline V gene encodes CDR1 SGHDT and CDR2 YYEEEE. In DNA form, the CDR3 reads TGTGCCAGCAGATTCACCTCTGGGTCCAGGGATGGCTACACCTTC. Encoded protein: CASRFTSGSRDGYTF.

The V gene is TRBV5-1, the J gene TRBJ1-4; 9 positions match TRBD1. The germline V gene has CDR1 SGHRS and CDR2 YFSETQ. CDR3 length: 15 residues. The ends lost 4 bases at V and 3 bases at J; junction bases unmatched: 4. The DNA of the CDR3 is TGCGCCAGCAGCCAGGGACAGGGATCTAATGAAAAACTGTTTTTT. As protein: CASSQGQGSNEKLFF.

V and J are TRBV6-6 and TRBJ2-7; 11 bases agree with TRBD1. The V and J ends lost 6 bases and 4 bases, in that order; junction bases with no gene match: 5. The germline CDR1 and CDR2 sequences are MNHNY and SVGAGI (reference sequence). This CDR3 spans 14 amino acids. The CDR3 coding sequence is TGTGCCAGCAGCTCCGGGACAGGGGGGTACGAGCAGTACTTC. This translates into CASSSGTGGYEQYF.

The chain joins TRBV18 to TRBJ1-3, with 8 bases identical to TRBD1. V dropped 2 bases and J dropped 5; count of bases not matched to a gene: 2. Germline V gives CDR1 KGHSH, CDR2 LQKENI. The CDR3 loop spans 14 amino acids. CDR3 region: CASSPGQGRNTIYF. The CDR3 DNA reads as TGTGCCAGCTCACCAGGACAGGGTCGAAACACCATATATTTT.

The V call is TRBV6-1, the J call TRBJ2-7, with D perhaps TRBD2 (6 bases). This CDR3 is 17 amino acids long. CDR1 is MNHNS and CDR2 is SASEGT in the germline V gene. The V end was cut by 4 bases, the J end by 2 bases, with 21 bases between. The CDR3 sequence: CASSGGIWRADPYEQYF. The CDR3 coding sequence is TGTGCCAGCAGTGGCGGTATTTGGAGGGCGGACCCCTACGAGCAGTACTTC.

The chain carries TRBV7-3 and TRBJ1-6, with D tentatively TRBD1 (6 bases). The CDR3 totals 15 residues. Trimming took 2 bases from V and 6 from J, leaving 11 bases between them. Germline assignment: CDR1 SGHTA and CDR2 FQGTGA. In DNA, the CDR3 is TGTGCCAGCAGCTTAGGGCAACAGGGTAATTCACCCCTCCACTTT. This codes for CASSLGQQGNSPLHF.